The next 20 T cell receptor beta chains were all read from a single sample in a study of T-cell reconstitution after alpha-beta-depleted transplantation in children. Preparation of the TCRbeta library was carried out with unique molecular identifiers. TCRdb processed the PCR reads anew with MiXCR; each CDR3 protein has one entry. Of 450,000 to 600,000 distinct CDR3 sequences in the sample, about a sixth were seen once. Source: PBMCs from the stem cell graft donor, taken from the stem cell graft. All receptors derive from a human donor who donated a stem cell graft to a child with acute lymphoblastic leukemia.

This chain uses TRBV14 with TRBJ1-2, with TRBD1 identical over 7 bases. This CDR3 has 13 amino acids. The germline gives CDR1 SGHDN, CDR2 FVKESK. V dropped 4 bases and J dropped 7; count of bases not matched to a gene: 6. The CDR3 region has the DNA TGTGCCAGCAGCCCCACAGGGGCCCTTGGCTACACCTTC. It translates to CASSPTGALGYTF.

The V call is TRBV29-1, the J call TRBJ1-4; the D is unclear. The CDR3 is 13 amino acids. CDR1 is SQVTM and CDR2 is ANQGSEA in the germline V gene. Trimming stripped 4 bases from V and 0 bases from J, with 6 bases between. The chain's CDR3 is CSVGAATNEKLFF. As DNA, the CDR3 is TGCAGCGTTGGAGCTGCAACTAATGAAAAACTGTTTTTT.

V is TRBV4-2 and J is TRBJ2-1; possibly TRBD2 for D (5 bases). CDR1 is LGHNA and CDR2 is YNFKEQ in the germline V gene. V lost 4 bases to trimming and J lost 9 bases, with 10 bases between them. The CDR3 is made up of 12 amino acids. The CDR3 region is CASSPSSFEQFF. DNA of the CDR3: TGTGCCAGCAGCCCCTCTAGCTTTGAGCAGTTCTTC.

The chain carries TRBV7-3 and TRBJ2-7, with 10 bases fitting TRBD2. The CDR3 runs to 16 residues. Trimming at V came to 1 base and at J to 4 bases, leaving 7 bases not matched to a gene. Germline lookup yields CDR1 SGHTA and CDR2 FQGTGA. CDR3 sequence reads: CASSLRTASGSYEQYF. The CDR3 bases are TGTGCCAGCAGCTTAAGGACGGCTAGCGGGAGTTACGAGCAGTACTTC.

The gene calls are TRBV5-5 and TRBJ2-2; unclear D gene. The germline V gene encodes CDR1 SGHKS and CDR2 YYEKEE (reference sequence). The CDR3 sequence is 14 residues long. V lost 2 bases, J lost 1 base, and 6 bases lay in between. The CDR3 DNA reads TGTGCCAGCAGCTTTGGAATGAACACCGGGGAGCTGTTTTTT. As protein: CASSFGMNTGELFF.

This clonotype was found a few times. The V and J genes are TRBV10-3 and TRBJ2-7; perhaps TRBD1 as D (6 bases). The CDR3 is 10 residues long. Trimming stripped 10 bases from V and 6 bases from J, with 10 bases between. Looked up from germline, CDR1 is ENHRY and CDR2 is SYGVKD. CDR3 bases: TGTGCCACAGAACAGGGCGAGCAGTACTTC. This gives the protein CATEQGEQYF.

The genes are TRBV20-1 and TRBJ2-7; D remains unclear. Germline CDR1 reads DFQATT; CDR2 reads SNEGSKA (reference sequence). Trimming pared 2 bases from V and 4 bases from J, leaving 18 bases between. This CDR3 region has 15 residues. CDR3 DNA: TGCAGTGCTAGACGACTGCGAAATCAGTTGTACGAGCAGTACTTC. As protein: CSARRLRNQLYEQYF.

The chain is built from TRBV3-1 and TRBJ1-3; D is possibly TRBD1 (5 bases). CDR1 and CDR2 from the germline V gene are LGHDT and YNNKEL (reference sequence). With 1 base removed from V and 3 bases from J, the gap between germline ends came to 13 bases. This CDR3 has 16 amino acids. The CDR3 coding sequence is TGTGCCAGCAGCCAAGGGGGGGGTAATATTGGAAACACCATATATTTT. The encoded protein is CASSQGGGNIGNTIYF.

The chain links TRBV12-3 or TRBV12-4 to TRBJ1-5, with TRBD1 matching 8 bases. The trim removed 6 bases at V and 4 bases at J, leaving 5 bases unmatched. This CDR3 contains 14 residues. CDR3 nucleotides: TGTGCCAGCAGCTGGGGACAGGATAATCAGCCCCAGCATTTT. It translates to CASSWGQDNQPQHF.

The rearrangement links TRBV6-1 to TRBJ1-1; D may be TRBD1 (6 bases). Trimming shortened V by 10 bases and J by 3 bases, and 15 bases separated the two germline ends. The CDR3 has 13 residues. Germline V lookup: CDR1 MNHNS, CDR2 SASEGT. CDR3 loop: CATGTRWYTEAFF. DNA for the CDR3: TGTGCCACTGGGACAAGGTGGTACACTGAAGCTTTCTTT.

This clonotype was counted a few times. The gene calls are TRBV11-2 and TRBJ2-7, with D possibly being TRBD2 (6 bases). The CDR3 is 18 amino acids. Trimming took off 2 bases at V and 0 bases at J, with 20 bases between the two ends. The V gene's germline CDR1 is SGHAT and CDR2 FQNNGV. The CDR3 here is CASSLSTGAGGFSYEQYF. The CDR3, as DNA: TGTGCCAGCAGCTTAAGTACAGGAGCGGGTGGATTCTCCTACGAGCAGTACTTC.

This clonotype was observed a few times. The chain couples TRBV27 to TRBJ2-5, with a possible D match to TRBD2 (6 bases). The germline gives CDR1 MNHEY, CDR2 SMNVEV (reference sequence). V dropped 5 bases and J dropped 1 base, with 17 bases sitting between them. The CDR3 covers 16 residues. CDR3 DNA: TGTGCCAGCAGTAACGCTCTAAAGGGAGGCCAAGAGACCCAGTACTTC. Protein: CASSNALKGGQETQYF.

CDR3 sequence (DNA): TGTGCCAGCAGTTATAAAATGGGGACAGGGTCCTACGAGCAGTACTTC. Translation: CASSYKMGTGSYEQYF. The V call is TRBV6-5, the J call TRBJ2-7; TRBD1 matches 9 bases. V dropped 3 bases and J dropped 1; count of bases not matched to a gene: 7. The germline CDR1 and CDR2 sequences are MNHEY and SVGAGI. CDR3 length equals 16 residues.

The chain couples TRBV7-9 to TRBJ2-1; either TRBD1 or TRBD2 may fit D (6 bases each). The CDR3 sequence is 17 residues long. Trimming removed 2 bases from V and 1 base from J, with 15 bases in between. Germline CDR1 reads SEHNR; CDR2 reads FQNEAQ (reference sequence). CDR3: CASSLSGAGSSYNEQFF. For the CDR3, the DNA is TGTGCCAGCAGCTTATCAGGGGCCGGGAGTTCCTACAATGAGCAGTTCTTC.

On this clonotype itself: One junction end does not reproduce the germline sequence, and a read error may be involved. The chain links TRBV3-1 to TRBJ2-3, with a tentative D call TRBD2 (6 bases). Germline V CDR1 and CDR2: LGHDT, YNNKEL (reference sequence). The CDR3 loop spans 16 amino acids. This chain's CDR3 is CACSHYWEVGTDTQYF. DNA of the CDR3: TGTGCCTGCAGCCACTATTGGGAGGTGGGCACAGATACGCAGTATTTT.

The CDR3 is CASSPGRTFNYGYTF. The DNA for the CDR3 is TGTGCCAGCAGCCCCGGCAGAACTTTTAACTATGGCTACACCTTC. The rearrangement joins TRBV7-8 to TRBJ1-2; the D is unclear. Germline assignment: CDR1 SGHVS and CDR2 FQNEAQ. Trimming pared 5 bases from V and 1 base from J, leaving 14 bases between. The CDR3 loop spans 15 amino acids.

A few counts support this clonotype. The CDR3 is CASSVKKGEETQYF. In DNA, the CDR3 is TGTGCCAGCAGCGTAAAGAAGGGGGAAGAGACCCAGTACTTC. The gene calls are TRBV9 and TRBJ2-5; possibly TRBD1 for D (6 bases). The V and J ends lost 1 base and 3 bases respectively, with 10 bases between them. CDR3 length equals 14 residues. Germline lookup yields CDR1 SGDLS and CDR2 YYNGEE.

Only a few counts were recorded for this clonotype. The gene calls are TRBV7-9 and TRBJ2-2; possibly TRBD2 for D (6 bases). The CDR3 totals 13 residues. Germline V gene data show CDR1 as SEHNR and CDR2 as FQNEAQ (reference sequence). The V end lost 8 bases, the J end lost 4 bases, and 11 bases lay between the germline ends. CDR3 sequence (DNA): TGTGCCAGCCCAGCGGGTTCCACCGGGGAGCTGTTTTTT. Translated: CASPAGSTGELFF.

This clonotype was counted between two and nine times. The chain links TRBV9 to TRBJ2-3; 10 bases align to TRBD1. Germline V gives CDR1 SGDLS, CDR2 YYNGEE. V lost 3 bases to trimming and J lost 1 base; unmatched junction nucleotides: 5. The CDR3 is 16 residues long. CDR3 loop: CASSARGTGGTDTQYF. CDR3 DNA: TGTGCCAGCAGCGCCAGGGGGACAGGGGGCACAGATACGCAGTATTTT. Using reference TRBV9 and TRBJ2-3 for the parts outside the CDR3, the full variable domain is DSGVTQTPKHLITATGQRVTLRCSPRSGDLSVYWYQQSLDQGLQFLIQYYNGEERAKGNILERFSAQQFPDLHSELNLSSLELGDSALYFCASSARGTGGTDTQYFGPGTRLTVL.

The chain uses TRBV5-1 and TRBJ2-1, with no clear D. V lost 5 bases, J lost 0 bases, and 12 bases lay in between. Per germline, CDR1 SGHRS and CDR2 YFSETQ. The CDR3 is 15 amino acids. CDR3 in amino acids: CASRFEVISYNEQFF. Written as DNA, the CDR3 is TGCGCCAGCAGATTTGAGGTTATCTCCTACAATGAGCAGTTCTTC.